The clone carrying this T cell receptor beta chain was seen a few times. Trimming cost V 4 bases and J 5 bases, with 22 bases left between them. This CDR3 is 17 amino acids long. The germline CDR1 and CDR2 sequences are MDHEN and SYDVKM. TCRdb ran MiXCR on the 5' RACE reads and lists one entry per CDR3 protein. The table records 35,000 to 55,000 distinct CDR3 sequences, more than 6% of them present only once. The data are from a study of T cells after yellow fever vaccination. Study results and limitations: Repertoires sorted by FACS could include abundant clonotypes that are contaminants from the bulk population.

The sample consisted of PBMCs, either bulk or a sorted T-cell subset (CD4+, CD8+, memory, or dextramer-sorted; not recorded which), taken 45 days after the yellow fever booster vaccination. The receptor was isolated from a man younger than 45 who received the YFV17D yellow fever vaccine. V usage is TRBV28 and J usage is TRBJ2-3; the D call may be TRBD1 or TRBD2 (8 bases each). CDR3 DNA: TGTGCCAGCAGTTCCGCGGGGGGACAGGCCAGGGGAGATACGCAGTATTTT. It yields the protein CASSSAGGQARGDTQYF.